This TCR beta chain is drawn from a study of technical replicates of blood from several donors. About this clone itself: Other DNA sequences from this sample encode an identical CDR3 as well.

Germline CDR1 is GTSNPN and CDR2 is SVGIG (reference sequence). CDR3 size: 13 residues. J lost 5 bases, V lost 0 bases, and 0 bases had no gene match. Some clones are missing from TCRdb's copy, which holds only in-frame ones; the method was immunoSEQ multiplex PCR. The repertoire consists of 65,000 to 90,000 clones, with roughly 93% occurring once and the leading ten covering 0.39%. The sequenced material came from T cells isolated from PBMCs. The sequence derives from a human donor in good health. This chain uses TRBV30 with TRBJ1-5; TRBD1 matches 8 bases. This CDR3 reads CAWSVQGDQPQHF. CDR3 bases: TGTGCCTGGAGTGTACAGGGGGATCAGCCCCAGCATTTT.